This T cell receptor (beta chain) is from a study of cytomegalovirus exposure and HLA in healthy donors. Of note for this clone: Its antigen is not identified.

Findings and limits, study-wide: Presence/absence analyses assumed roughly uniform sequencing depth across donors. It was only CMV serostatus that was available as immune exposure information. Per published accounts, TCR beta sequences correctly predicted the HLA-A and HLA-B alleles of most subjects.

The PCR contained 60 Vbeta and 13 Jbeta primers. The method was immunoSEQ multiplex PCR; TCRdb's version includes in-frame clones alone and lacks a portion of them. Among more than 85,000 clones, approximately 11% were seen once, and the ten largest hold around 15%. This CDR3 is 17 amino acids long. Germline loops: CDR1 SGDLS, CDR2 YYNGEE. Trimming took 0 bases from V and 7 from J, leaving 19 bases between them. This receptor was identified in a man between 35 and 55 years old in good health and CMV-seropositive. The chain couples TRBV9 to TRBJ1-4; D is perhaps TRBD1 (5 bases). Sequencing was done on a sample of PBMCs. CDR3 sequence: CASSVAGHSNIGEKLFF. In DNA, the CDR3 is TGTGCCAGCAGCGTAGCAGGGCACAGTAACATCGGTGAAAAACTGTTTTTT. The complete variable domain, with remaining parts taken from reference TRBV9 and TRBJ1-4, reads DSGVTQTPKHLITATGQRVTLRCSPRSGDLSVYWYQQSLDQGLQFLIQYYNGEERAKGNILERFSAQQFPDLHSELNLSSLELGDSALYFCASSVAGHSNIGEKLFFGSGTQLSVL.